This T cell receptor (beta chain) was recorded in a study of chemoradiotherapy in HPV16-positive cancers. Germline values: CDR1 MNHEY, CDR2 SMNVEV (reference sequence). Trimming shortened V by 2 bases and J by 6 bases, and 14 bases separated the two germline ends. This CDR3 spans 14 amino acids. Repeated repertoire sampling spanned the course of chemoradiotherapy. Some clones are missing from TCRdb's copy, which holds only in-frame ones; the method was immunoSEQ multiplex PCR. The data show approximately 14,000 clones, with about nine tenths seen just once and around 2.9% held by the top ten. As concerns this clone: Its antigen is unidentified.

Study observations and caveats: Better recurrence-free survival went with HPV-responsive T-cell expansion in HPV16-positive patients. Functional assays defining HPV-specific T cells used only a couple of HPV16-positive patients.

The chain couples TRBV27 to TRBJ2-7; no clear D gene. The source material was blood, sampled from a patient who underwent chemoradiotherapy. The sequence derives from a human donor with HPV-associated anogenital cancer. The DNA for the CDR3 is TGTGCCAGCAGTTTAATAGGAAATAGAGGCGAGCAGTACTTC. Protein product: CASSLIGNRGEQYF.